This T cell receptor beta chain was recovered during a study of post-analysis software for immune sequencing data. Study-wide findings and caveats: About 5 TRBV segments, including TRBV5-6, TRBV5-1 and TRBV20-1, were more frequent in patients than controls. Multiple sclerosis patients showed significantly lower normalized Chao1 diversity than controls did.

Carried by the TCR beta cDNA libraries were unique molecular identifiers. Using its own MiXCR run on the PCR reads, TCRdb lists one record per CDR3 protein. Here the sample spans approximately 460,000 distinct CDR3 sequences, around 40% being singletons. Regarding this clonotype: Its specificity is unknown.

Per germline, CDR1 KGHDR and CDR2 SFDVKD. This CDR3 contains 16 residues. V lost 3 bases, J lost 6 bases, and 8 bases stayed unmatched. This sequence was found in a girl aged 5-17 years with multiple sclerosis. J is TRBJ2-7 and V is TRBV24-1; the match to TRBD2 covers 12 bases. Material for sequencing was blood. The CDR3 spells CATSDQPTSGSPEQYF. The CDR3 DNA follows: TGTGCCACCAGTGATCAACCGACTAGCGGGAGTCCCGAGCAGTACTTC.